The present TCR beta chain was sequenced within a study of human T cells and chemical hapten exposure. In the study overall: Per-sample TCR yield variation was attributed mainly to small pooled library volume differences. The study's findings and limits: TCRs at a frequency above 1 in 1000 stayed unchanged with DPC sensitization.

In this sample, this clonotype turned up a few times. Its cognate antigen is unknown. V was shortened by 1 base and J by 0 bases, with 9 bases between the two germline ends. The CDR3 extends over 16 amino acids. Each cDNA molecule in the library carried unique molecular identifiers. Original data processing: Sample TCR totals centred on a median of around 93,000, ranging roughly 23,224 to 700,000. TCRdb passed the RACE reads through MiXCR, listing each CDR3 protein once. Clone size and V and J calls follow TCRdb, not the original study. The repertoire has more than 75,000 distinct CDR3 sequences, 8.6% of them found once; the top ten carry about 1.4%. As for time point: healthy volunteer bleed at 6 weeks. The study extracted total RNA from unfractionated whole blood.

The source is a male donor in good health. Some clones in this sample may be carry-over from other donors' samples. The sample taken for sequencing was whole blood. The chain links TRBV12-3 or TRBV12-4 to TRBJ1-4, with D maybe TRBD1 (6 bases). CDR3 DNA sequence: TGTGCCAGCAGTTTAGGGACAGTTGCAACTAATGAAAAACTGTTTTTT. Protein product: CASSLGTVATNEKLFF.